This passage covers 17 T cell receptor beta chains from one sample sequenced in a study of shared clonotypes between healthy human individuals. Naive-designated CD8 cells lacked CD45RO, were positively enriched for CCR7, and omitted terminally differentiated effector memory CD45RA+ cells. Clones were sequenced by immunoSEQ multiplex PCR, and TCRdb holds only the in-frame ones, with some missing. Of about 750,000 clones listed, 85% to 95% were seen once; the top ten hold 20% to 30%. Sequenced sample: naive CD8+ T cells sorted from blood. All receptors derive from a man younger than 45 in good health.

Comment on this clone: Different DNA sequences within this sample yield the same CDR3. The V gene is TRBV9, the J gene TRBJ2-1, with TRBD2 matching over 7 bases. There are 15 residues in the CDR3. Germline-derived CDR1 and CDR2 are SGDLS and YYNGEE. The V and J ends lost 2 bases and 1 base, in that order; junction bases with no gene match: 3. CDR3 loop: CASSVAGESYNEQFF. The CDR3, as DNA: TGTGCCAGCAGCGTGGCGGGAGAATCCTACAATGAGCAGTTCTTC.

V is TRBV28 and J is TRBJ2-7; 9 bases are shared with TRBD2. The CDR3 is made up of 22 amino acids. The germline gives CDR1 MDHEN, CDR2 SYDVKM. The J segment lost 1 base and the V segment lost 6 bases, leaving 28 bases of the junction unmatched. The CDR3 DNA sequence: TGTGCCAGCAGAACCACCGCGATAAAAGCGGGAGGAGTACCGACCGGATCCTACGAGCAGTACTTC. Translated, it gives CASRTTAIKAGGVPTGSYEQYF.

J is TRBJ2-5 and V is TRBV7-9; D is possibly TRBD1 or TRBD2 (6 bases each). The CDR3 is 17 amino acids. Germline V gene sequence: CDR1 SEHNR, CDR2 FQNEAQ (reference sequence). With 4 bases removed from V and 5 bases from J, the gap between germline ends came to 23 bases. DNA for the CDR3: TGTGCCAGCAGCTCCGTCGGACAGCGGGTGCCCGTTGAGACCCAGTACTTC. This encodes CASSSVGQRVPVETQYF.

This clone appeared a single time. The chain combines TRBV21-1 with TRBJ2-5; the D call of TRBD2 is as the table states it, not checked on the DNA. TRBV21-1 counts as a pseudogene. The CDR3 totals 16 residues. CDR3 coding DNA: TGTGCCAGCAGCAAATTGGCGGTGGGTCTCTGGGAGACCCAGTACTTC. Encoded protein: CASSKLAVGLWETQYF.

The V and J genes are TRBV7-6 and TRBJ1-1; no definite D call. The CDR3 is 13 residues long. From germline, CDR1 is SGHVS and CDR2 FNYEAQ. V was pared by 2 bases and J by 10 bases, with 14 bases between. The CDR3 DNA follows: TGTGCCAGCAGCTTATCCCCGAACACGGGAGCTTTCTTT. It is translated as CASSLSPNTGAFF.

V gene TRBV18 combines with J gene TRBJ2-1; a possible D gene is TRBD2 (5 bases). Germline V gene lookup returns CDR1 KGHSH and CDR2 LQKENI. The CDR3 has 12 residues. Between the trimmed V and J ends, which lost 2 bases and 10 bases, there was a span of 9 bases. Here the CDR3 reads CASSPGRGEQFF. In DNA, the CDR3 is TGTGCCAGCTCACCAGGGAGAGGAGAGCAGTTCTTC.

In its sample, this clone was seen once. Other DNA sequences in this sample translate to the same CDR3. The V call is TRBV9, the J call TRBJ2-3; tentatively, D is TRBD2 (6 bases). The germline V gene has CDR1 SGDLS and CDR2 YYNGEE. Trimming removed 0 bases at V and 4 bases at J, with 9 bases between. CDR3 length: 14 amino acids. CDR3 residues: CASSVDGGADTQYF. The CDR3 nucleotides read TGTGCCAGCAGCGTAGACGGGGGAGCAGATACGCAGTATTTT.

The V call is TRBV6-1, the J call TRBJ2-6; TRBD1 aligns across 7 bases. The length of the CDR3 is 15 residues. V was pared by 8 bases and J by 0 bases, with 4 bases of the junction left unmatched. From germline, CDR1 is MNHNS and CDR2 SASEGT. The CDR3 coding sequence is TGTGCCAGCGACAGGGAGAGCTCTGGGGCCAACGTCCTGACTTTC. Amino acids: CASDRESSGANVLTF.

V usage is TRBV18 and J usage is TRBJ1-2; possible D gene TRBD1, 5 bases. Germline CDR1 and CDR2: KGHSH and LQKENI. This CDR3 contains 17 residues. V gave up 3 bases and J gave up 0 bases, with 17 bases separating them. This CDR3 is CASSPSSGTDPNYGYTF. CDR3 nucleotides: TGTGCCAGCTCACCGTCGTCCGGGACCGATCCTAACTATGGCTACACCTTC.

J is TRBJ1-4 and V is TRBV5-4; D not resolved. Germline CDR1 is SGHNT and CDR2 is YYREEE (reference sequence). The CDR3 runs to 13 residues. V dropped 4 bases and J dropped 6 bases, with 10 bases sitting between them. The chain's CDR3 is CASSPGEDEKLFF. Written as DNA, the CDR3 is TGTGCCAGCAGCCCCGGAGAAGATGAAAAACTGTTTTTT.

This chain connects TRBV9 to TRBJ2-6; D unclear. The V and J ends lost 3 bases and 3 bases respectively, with 7 bases between them. Germline V lookup: CDR1 SGDLS, CDR2 YYNGEE. The CDR3 runs 14 residues. The CDR3 spells CASSGVRGANVLTF. CDR3 in DNA: TGTGCCAGCAGCGGAGTCCGTGGGGCCAACGTCCTGACTTTC.

This clone was found once. The V gene is TRBV4-3, the J gene TRBJ2-3, with 8 nucleotides matching TRBD2. This CDR3 is built from 17 residues. Trimming removed 4 bases from V and 1 base from J; junction bases left unmatched: 10. Germline CDR1 is LGHNA and CDR2 is YSLEER. The CDR3, as DNA: TGCGCCAGCAGCCGTTATTCCAGCGGGAGTGGCACAGATACGCAGTATTTT. Protein: CASSRYSSGSGTDTQYF.

This clone was picked up one time. The chain uses TRBV11-2 and TRBJ2-1; no clear D. V lost 5 bases to trimming and J lost 3 bases, with 14 bases between them. The CDR3 covers 15 residues. From germline, CDR1 is SGHAT and CDR2 FQNNGV. CDR3 sequence reads: CASSPLETSYNEQFF. The CDR3 DNA follows: TGTGCCAGCAGCCCTCTGGAAACAAGCTACAATGAGCAGTTCTTC.

This chain connects TRBV6-1 to TRBJ2-7; the match to TRBD2 covers 8 bases. Germline-derived CDR1 and CDR2 are MNHNS and SASEGT. The CDR3 length is 13 residues. The V gene end was trimmed by 4 bases and the J gene end by 3 bases; junction bases not matched to a gene: 2. CDR3 sequence: CASSVLADYEQYF. CDR3 sequence (DNA): TGTGCCAGCAGTGTACTAGCGGACTACGAGCAGTACTTC.

The chain recombines TRBV9 with TRBJ2-2; D tentatively reads TRBD1 or TRBD2 (6 bases each). V shed 3 bases and J shed 1 base, with 13 bases lying between them. The germline CDR1 and CDR2 sequences are SGDLS and YYNGEE. The CDR3 is made up of 16 amino acids. The CDR3 nucleotides read TGTGCCAGCAGCGGCGGGGACAAAAAGAACACCGGGGAGCTGTTTTTT. Encoded protein: CASSGGDKKNTGELFF.

The CDR3 nucleotides are TGTGCCAGCAGCTTAGTGTGGACTAGCGGTAAAGATACGCAGTATTTT. Amino acid sequence: CASSLVWTSGKDTQYF. The chain combines TRBV7-2 with TRBJ2-3; 10 nucleotides align to TRBD2. CDR1 SGHTA and CDR2 FQGNSA come from the germline V gene. This CDR3 comprises 16 residues. The V segment lost 1 base and the J segment 5 bases; nucleotides outside the gene matches: 6.

In DNA, the CDR3 is TGTGCCAGTAGTATGACCGGGACATTAGGCACTGAAGCTTTCTTT. This translates into CASSMTGTLGTEAFF. V is TRBV19 and J is TRBJ1-1; D is perhaps TRBD1 (6 bases). Germline V lookup: CDR1 LNHDA, CDR2 SQIVND (reference sequence). The V and J ends lost 3 bases and 4 bases respectively, with 15 bases between them. The CDR3 consists of 15 residues.